This entry concerns a single T cell receptor (beta chain). Sequencing of TCR beta was performed on blood CD8+ and CD4+ T cells. The record originates from a study of CD8 T cells in Susac syndrome. Random hexamers were used to reverse transcribe the RNA input (about 0.5 to 1 ug). TCRdb passed the immunoSEQ multiplex PCR reads through MiXCR, listing each CDR3 protein once. Of 350,000 to 550,000 distinct CDR3 sequences in the sample, more than 80% were seen once. J gave up 5 bases and V 7 bases, and 15 bases lay outside the gene matches. CDR1 LNHDA and CDR2 SQIVND come from the germline V gene (reference sequence). This CDR3 comprises 16 residues.

The gene calls are TRBV19 and TRBJ2-3; 7 positions agree with TRBD1. Sequences were obtained from CD8+ T cells from PBMCs. The sequence came from a human donor with multiple sclerosis. The DNA of the CDR3 is TGTGCCAGTACTCCTATTTCGACAGGGATAAAAGATACGCAGTATTTT. Its translation is CASTPISTGIKDTQYF.